Shown below are 28 T cell receptor beta chains from a single sample sequenced in a study of cytomegalovirus exposure and HLA in healthy donors. PCR employed 60 Vbeta and 13 Jbeta primers. This table comes from immunoSEQ multiplex PCR, and its TCRdb copy is limited to in-frame clones, with some not included. The data hold more than 95,000 clones, with roughly 80% observed a single time. The sequenced material came from PBMCs. The origin of the receptors is a man younger than 35 in good health and CMV-seropositive.

This clone showed up just once. The chain is built from TRBV25-1 and TRBJ1-2, with 7 bases aligning to TRBD1. Germline CDR1 MGHDK, CDR2 SYGVNS. The CDR3 contains 16 residues. The trim removed 2 bases at V and 6 bases at J, leaving 12 bases unmatched. The CDR3 DNA reads TGTGCCAGCAGTGAAACGGGACAGCGGATCAGCCATGGCTACACCTTC. The encoded protein is CASSETGQRISHGYTF.

The rearrangement links TRBV11-2 to TRBJ2-5; 8 nucleotides match TRBD1. V gave up 4 bases and J gave up 1 base; unmatched junction bases: 2. This CDR3 has 14 residues. Germline V gene lookup returns CDR1 SGHAT and CDR2 FQNNGV. CDR3 DNA sequence: TGTGCCAGCAGCTGGACAGGGATCCAAGAGACCCAGTACTTC. It yields the protein CASSWTGIQETQYF.

This clone was detected only a few times. V gene TRBV4-3 combines with J gene TRBJ2-2, with D maybe TRBD2 (5 bases). Trimming took 1 base from V and 4 from J, leaving 7 bases between them. Looked up from germline, CDR1 is LGHNA and CDR2 is YSLEER. This CDR3 has 14 amino acids. The CDR3 reads CASSQGSGTGELFF. The CDR3, as DNA: TGCGCCAGCAGCCAAGGGAGCGGCACCGGGGAGCTGTTTTTT.

V and J are TRBV10-3 and TRBJ1-1, with a weak D call TRBD1 (5 bases). CDR3 length: 14 residues. V was shortened by 6 bases and J by 2 bases, with 13 bases between the two germline ends. Germline V lookup: CDR1 ENHRY, CDR2 SYGVKD. CDR3 protein: CAIRGVDFNTEAFF. The DNA for the CDR3 is TGTGCCATCAGAGGGGTCGATTTTAACACTGAAGCTTTCTTT.

The rearrangement joins TRBV27 to TRBJ1-6, with D possibly matching TRBD1 (6 bases). CDR1 is MNHEY and CDR2 is SMNVEV in the germline V gene (reference sequence). V shed 6 bases and J shed 9 bases, with 15 bases lying between them. The CDR3 spans 14 residues. As DNA, the CDR3 is TGTGCCAGCAGCCGTCTTTTACAGGGTTCACCCCTCCACTTT. Amino acids: CASSRLLQGSPLHF.

This clone showed up just a few times. This chain joins TRBV11-1 and TRBJ2-5, with unresolved D. Looked up from germline, CDR1 is SGHAT and CDR2 is FQDESV (reference sequence). CDR3 length: 13 amino acids. Between the trimmed V and J ends, which lost 4 bases and 3 bases, there was a span of 9 bases. DNA of the CDR3: TGTGCCAGCAGCTCAGCCGCAGAAGAGACCCAGTACTTC. Residues: CASSSAAEETQYF. The entire variable domain, with the rest obtained from reference TRBV11-1 and TRBJ2-5, is as follows: EAEVAQSPRYKITEKSQAVAFWCDPISGHATLYWYRQILGQGPELLVQFQDESVVDDSQLPKDRFSAERLKGVDSTLKIQPAELGDSAMYLCASSSAAEETQYFGPGTRLLVL.

The chain has TRBV5-6 and TRBJ2-7, with TRBD1 identical over 12 bases. The CDR3 is made up of 14 amino acids. The germline V gene has CDR1 SGHDT and CDR2 YYEEEE. V was pared by 4 bases and J by 7 bases, with 6 bases of the junction left unmatched. In DNA, the CDR3 is TGTGCCAGCAGCATGGGACAGGGGGCGCAAGAGCAGTACTTC. Its protein is CASSMGQGAQEQYF.

The gene calls are TRBV25-1 and TRBJ2-7; 7 bases are a match to TRBD2. V shed 6 bases and J 2 bases; nucleotides not matched to a gene: 13. CDR1 and CDR2 from the germline V gene are MGHDK and SYGVNS. CDR3 length: 16 residues. CDR3 region: CASSLAGEGRAYEQYF. As DNA, the CDR3 is TGTGCCAGCAGCCTAGCCGGGGAGGGCCGAGCCTACGAGCAGTACTTC.

CDR3 sequence: CASSYSRNYGYTF. CDR3 nucleotide sequence: TGTGCCAGCAGTTACTCCAGAAACTATGGCTACACCTTC. The chain carries TRBV6-5 and TRBJ1-2; D is unresolved. CDR3 size: 13 residues. V was pared by 0 bases and J by 2 bases, with 4 bases between. Germline CDR1 MNHEY, CDR2 SVGAGI.

The V call is TRBV10-3, the J call TRBJ1-1, with TRBD1 as a possible D gene (6 bases). This CDR3 has 12 residues. V was trimmed by 3 bases and J by 8 bases, leaving 10 bases between them. Germline V CDR1 and CDR2: ENHRY, SYGVKD. This chain's CDR3 is CAISDGTQEAFF. The CDR3 nucleotides read TGTGCCATCAGTGATGGGACACAAGAAGCTTTCTTT.

CDR3 nucleotide sequence: TGCGCCAGCAGCCAGGCGGGGTCCTCACCCCTCCACTTT. Amino acid sequence: CASSQAGSSPLHF. The rearrangement joins TRBV4-3 to TRBJ1-6; D is unclear. V lost 3 bases and J lost 10, with 10 bases in between. Germline V gene lookup returns CDR1 LGHNA and CDR2 YSLEER. The CDR3 runs to 13 residues.

The table lists this clone with a count of one. J is TRBJ1-2 and V is TRBV4-1, with D perhaps matching TRBD1 (5 bases). Trimming stripped 4 bases from V and 2 bases from J, with 23 bases between. CDR1 is MGHRA, CDR2 YSYEKL, per germline. The CDR3 runs to 18 residues. The CDR3 region has the DNA TGCGCCAGCAGCCGCCTACAGCTCCACAGGCTGCGGAACTATGGCTACACCTTC. Protein product: CASSRLQLHRLRNYGYTF.

V usage is TRBV27 and J usage is TRBJ2-5; tentatively, D is TRBD2 (5 bases). Germline V gene lookup returns CDR1 MNHEY and CDR2 SMNVEV (reference sequence). The CDR3 runs 14 residues. Trimming cost V 4 bases and J 2 bases, with 11 bases left between them. CDR3 bases: TGTGCCAGCAGTTCCGGCGGGCCGCAAGAGACCCAGTACTTC. This sequence encodes CASSSGGPQETQYF.

The CDR3, as DNA: TGTGCCAGCAGTGATGGACAGCAGAACACCGGGGAGCTGTTTTTT. Translated: CASSDGQQNTGELFF. This chain joins TRBV25-1 and TRBJ2-2; D perhaps matches TRBD1 (6 bases). V lost 3 bases to trimming and J lost 1 base, with 9 bases between them. Germline V gene data show CDR1 as MGHDK and CDR2 as SYGVNS. The CDR3 contains 15 residues.

The rearrangement joins TRBV10-2 to TRBJ2-7, with 11 bases lining up with TRBD2. The CDR3 spans 14 residues. V dropped 6 bases and J dropped 3; count of bases not matched to a gene: 4. Germline V gene sequence: CDR1 WSHSY, CDR2 SAAADI. CDR3 region: CASSPSGGRYEQYF. Written as DNA, the CDR3 is TGCGCCAGCAGCCCTAGCGGGGGGCGCTACGAGCAGTACTTC.

The rearrangement uses TRBV2 and TRBJ2-7, with TRBD1 matching 7 bases. Germline CDR1 SNHLY, CDR2 FYNNEI. The length of the CDR3 is 16 residues. J gave up 2 bases and V 2 bases, and 9 bases lay outside the gene matches. CDR3 sequence (DNA): TGTGCCAGCAGTGAATGGGCGACAGGGAAAACCTACGAGCAGTACTTC. Translation gives CASSEWATGKTYEQYF.

The chain employs TRBV2 and TRBJ1-1; 7 nucleotides agree with TRBD1. CDR3 size: 14 residues. Germline V gene sequence: CDR1 SNHLY, CDR2 FYNNEI. With 5 bases clipped from V and 1 base from J, the junction kept 4 bases outside the gene matches. CDR3 DNA sequence: TGTGCCAGCAGTCTACAGGGGTGGAACACTGAAGCTTTCTTT. This codes for CASSLQGWNTEAFF.

The rearrangement joins TRBV9 to TRBJ1-1; 8 bases are a match to TRBD1. CDR3 length: 14 amino acids. Germline V gives CDR1 SGDLS, CDR2 YYNGEE. V shed 3 bases, J shed 1 base, and the junction held 2 bases outside the gene matches. The CDR3 DNA reads TGTGCCAGCAGCGGACAGGGGAAGAACACTGAAGCTTTCTTT. Translated, it gives CASSGQGKNTEAFF.

To note about this clone: The sample contains more than one DNA sequence encoding this CDR3. The chain links TRBV6-5 to TRBJ2-3, with D hard to call. The CDR3 is 13 residues long. The germline CDR1 and CDR2 sequences are MNHEY and SVGAGI. Trimming removed 8 bases from V and 3 bases from J, with 12 bases in between. Written as DNA, the CDR3 is TGTGCCAGCTCTCTTGCGGAAACAGATACGCAGTATTTT. It is translated as CASSLAETDTQYF.

The chain recombines TRBV5-1 with TRBJ2-1, with a possible D match to TRBD1 (5 bases). The V end was cut by 2 bases, the J end by 6 bases, with 9 bases between. The CDR3 sequence is 13 residues long. Germline-derived CDR1 and CDR2 are SGHRS and YFSETQ. The CDR3 reads CASSLQVVNEQFF. The CDR3, as DNA: TGCGCCAGCAGCTTACAGGTAGTCAATGAGCAGTTCTTC. Complete variable domain (other parts from reference TRBV5-1 and TRBJ2-1): KAGVTQTPRYLIKTRGQQVTLSCSPISGHRSVSWYQQTPGQGLQFLFEYFSETQRNKGNFPGRFSGRQFSNSRSEMNVSTLELGDSALYLCASSLQVVNEQFFGPGTRLTVL.

The V gene is TRBV7-6, the J gene TRBJ1-2, with a possible D match to TRBD1 (6 bases). Germline CDR1 SGHVS, CDR2 FNYEAQ. This CDR3 has 15 residues. With 5 bases removed from V and 4 bases from J, the gap between germline ends came to 17 bases. CDR3 DNA: TGTGCCAGCAGCCCAACAGGGTTTCAGGGCTATGGCTACACCTTC. Its translation is CASSPTGFQGYGYTF. Complete variable domain (other parts from reference TRBV7-6 and TRBJ1-2): GAGVSQSPRYKVTKRGQDVALRCDPISGHVSLYWYRQALGQGPEFLTYFNYEAQQDKSGLPNDRFSAERPEGSISTLTIQRTEQRDSAMYRCASSPTGFQGYGYTFGSGTRLTVV.

The rearrangement links TRBV9 to TRBJ2-3; 9 bases align to TRBD2. This CDR3 region has 16 residues. Trimming cost V 2 bases and J 5 bases; bases outside gene matches: 9. Germline CDR1 is SGDLS and CDR2 is YYNGEE. The CDR3 DNA reads as TGTGCCAGCAGCGTGGATGTCGGCGGGAGGGGAGATACGCAGTATTTT. Translated, it gives CASSVDVGGRGDTQYF.

The V call is TRBV30, the J call TRBJ2-3; TRBD2 matches 12 bases. V dropped 2 bases and J dropped 6; count of bases not matched to a gene: 9. Looked up from germline, CDR1 is GTSNPN and CDR2 is SVGIG (reference sequence). CDR3 length equals 16 residues. The CDR3 spells CAWSRTSGVPWDTQYF. The CDR3 nucleotides read TGTGCCTGGAGTCGGACTAGCGGGGTCCCCTGGGATACGCAGTATTTT.

The CDR3 loop reads CASSVLRDRVNSPLHF. CDR3 sequence (DNA): TGTGCCAGTTCCGTTCTCCGGGACAGGGTTAATTCACCCCTCCACTTT. The V call is TRBV19, the J call TRBJ1-6; 9 nucleotides line up with TRBD1. CDR1 LNHDA and CDR2 SQIVND come from the germline V gene (reference sequence). Trimming at V came to 8 bases and at J to 6 bases, leaving 11 bases not matched to a gene. This CDR3 is built from 16 residues.

V and J are TRBV6-4 and TRBJ1-1; TRBD1 aligns across 10 bases. The CDR3 is 20 residues long. Germline CDR1 MRHNA, CDR2 SNTAGT. After removal of 9 bases from V and 2 bases from J, the junction contained 24 bases not matched to a gene. The CDR3 sequence: CARTFSIPFWTGGDNTEAFF. The DNA for the CDR3 is TGTGCCAGGACGTTTTCAATCCCTTTTTGGACAGGGGGGGATAACACTGAAGCTTTCTTT.

This clone occurred a few times. The V and J genes are TRBV7-9 and TRBJ1-5; 8 positions match TRBD1. Germline-derived CDR1 and CDR2 are SEHNR and FQNEAQ (reference sequence). The CDR3 covers 16 residues. V shed 4 bases and J 4 bases; nucleotides not matched to a gene: 9. Here the CDR3 DNA reads TGTGCCAGCAGCTCCAACGCCGGGACAGGAAATCAGCCCCAGCATTTT. This encodes CASSSNAGTGNQPQHF.

V usage is TRBV4-2 and J usage is TRBJ1-4, with 7 positions matching TRBD1. V gave up 2 bases and J gave up 4 bases; unmatched junction bases: 7. The CDR3 spans 16 residues. Germline CDR1 and CDR2: LGHNA and YNFKEQ. The CDR3 DNA sequence: TGTGCCAGCAGCCAATCTACAGGGGCCATTAATGAAAAACTGTTTTTT. This gives the protein CASSQSTGAINEKLFF.

J is TRBJ2-1 and V is TRBV4-3, with 13 bases aligning to TRBD2. This CDR3 is 16 amino acids long. Germline V lookup: CDR1 LGHNA, CDR2 YSLEER. The junction had 5 bases not matched to a gene; V was cut back by 4 bases and J by 5 bases. CDR3 coding DNA: TGCGCCAGCAGCCCAGAACTAGCGGGGGGGAACAATGAGCAGTTCTTC. Its translation: CASSPELAGGNNEQFF.